Sequencing of this T cell receptor (beta chain) was carried out in a study of blood T cell repertoires in COVID-19. Study overall: Samples taken during acute and convalescent COVID-19 were collected in the United States, Italy and Spain. Sample material is recorded as cDNA or gDNA derived from T cells, B-cell-depleted T cells, or PBMCs.

In the authors' workflow: The assay estimated nucleated cells by amplifying reference gene primers. Data came from immunoSEQ multiplex PCR; TCRdb stores just in-frame clones and leaves some out. The D gene and trimming were derived from the DNA, and the V and J assignments and clone size from that table. This sample has under 70,000 clones, with about 93% found just once. V was clipped by 4 bases and J by 11 bases, with 24 bases between them. Per the germline V gene, CDR1 is SGHRS and CDR2 is YFSETQ. The CDR3 totals 15 residues. This chain uses TRBV5-1 with TRBJ1-1; D might be TRBD1 (5 bases). This clonotype originated in a man aged 80 or over with acute or convalescent COVID-19. The sequencing sample was made of peripheral blood. This CDR3 is CASSPAGTHWEVAFF. As DNA, the CDR3 is TGCGCCAGCAGCCCCGCCGGGACTCACTGGGAGGTGGCTTTCTTT.